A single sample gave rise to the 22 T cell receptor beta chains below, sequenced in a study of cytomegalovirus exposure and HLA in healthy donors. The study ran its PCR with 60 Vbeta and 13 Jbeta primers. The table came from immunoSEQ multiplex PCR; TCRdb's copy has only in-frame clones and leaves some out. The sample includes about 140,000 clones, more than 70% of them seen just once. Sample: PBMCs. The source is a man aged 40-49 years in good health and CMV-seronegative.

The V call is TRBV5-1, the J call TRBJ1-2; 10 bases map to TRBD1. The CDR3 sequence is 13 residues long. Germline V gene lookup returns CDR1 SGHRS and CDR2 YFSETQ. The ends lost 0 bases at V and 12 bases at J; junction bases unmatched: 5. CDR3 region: CASSLGDRGPDTF. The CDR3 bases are TGCGCCAGCAGCTTGGGGGACAGGGGCCCCGACACCTTC.

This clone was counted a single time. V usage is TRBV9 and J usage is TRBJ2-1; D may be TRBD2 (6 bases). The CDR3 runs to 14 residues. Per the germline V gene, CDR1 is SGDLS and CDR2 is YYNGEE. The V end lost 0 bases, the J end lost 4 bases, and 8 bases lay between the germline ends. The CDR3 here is CASSVAGTYNEQFF. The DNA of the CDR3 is TGTGCCAGCAGCGTAGCCGGGACTTACAATGAGCAGTTCTTC.

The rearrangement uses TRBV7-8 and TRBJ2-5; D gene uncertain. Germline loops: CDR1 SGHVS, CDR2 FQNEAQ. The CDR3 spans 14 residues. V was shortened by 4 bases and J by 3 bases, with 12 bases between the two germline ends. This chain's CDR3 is CASSSRSSEETQYF. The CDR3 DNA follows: TGTGCCAGCAGCTCGAGGTCTAGTGAAGAGACCCAGTACTTC.

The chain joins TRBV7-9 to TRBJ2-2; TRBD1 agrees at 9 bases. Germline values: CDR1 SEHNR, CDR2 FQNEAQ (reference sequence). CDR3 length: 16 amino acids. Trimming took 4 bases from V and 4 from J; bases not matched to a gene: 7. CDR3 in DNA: TGTGCCAGCAGCTCACAGGGGGCTGTAAGCACCGGGGAGCTGTTTTTT. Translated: CASSSQGAVSTGELFF.

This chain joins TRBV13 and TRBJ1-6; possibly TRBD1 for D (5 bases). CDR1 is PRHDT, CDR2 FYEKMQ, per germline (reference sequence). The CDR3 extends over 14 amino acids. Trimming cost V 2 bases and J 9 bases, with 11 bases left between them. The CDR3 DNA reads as TGTGCCAGCAGCTTAAGGGGTAGGGTTTCACCCCTCCACTTT. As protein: CASSLRGRVSPLHF.

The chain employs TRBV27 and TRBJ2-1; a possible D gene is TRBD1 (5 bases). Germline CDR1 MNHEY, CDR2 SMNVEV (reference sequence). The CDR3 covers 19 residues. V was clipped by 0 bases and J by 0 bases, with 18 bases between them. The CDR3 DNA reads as TGTGCCAGCAGTTTATCGACAGCCAACTATCTTAGCTCCTACAATGAGCAGTTCTTC. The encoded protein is CASSLSTANYLSSYNEQFF.

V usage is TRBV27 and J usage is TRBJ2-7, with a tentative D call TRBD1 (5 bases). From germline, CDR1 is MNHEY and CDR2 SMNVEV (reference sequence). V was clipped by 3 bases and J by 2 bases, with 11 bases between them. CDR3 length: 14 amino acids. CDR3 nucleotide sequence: TGTGCCAGCAGTTTCGCAGGGCCCACCTACGAGCAGTACTTC. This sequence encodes CASSFAGPTYEQYF.

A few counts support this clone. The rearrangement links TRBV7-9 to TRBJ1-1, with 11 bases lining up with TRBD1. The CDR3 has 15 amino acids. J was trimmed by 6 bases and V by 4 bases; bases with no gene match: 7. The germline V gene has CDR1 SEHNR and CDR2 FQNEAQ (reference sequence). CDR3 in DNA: TGTGCCAGCAGCTCGGGGACAGGGGGGTATCCTGAAGCTTTCTTT. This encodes CASSSGTGGYPEAFF.

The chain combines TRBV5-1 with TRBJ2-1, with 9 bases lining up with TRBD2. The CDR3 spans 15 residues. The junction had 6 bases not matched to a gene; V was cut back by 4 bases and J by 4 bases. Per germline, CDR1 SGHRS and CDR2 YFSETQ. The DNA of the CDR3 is TGCGCCAGCAGCCTCGTAGCGGGGGAATACAATGAGCAGTTCTTC. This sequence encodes CASSLVAGEYNEQFF.

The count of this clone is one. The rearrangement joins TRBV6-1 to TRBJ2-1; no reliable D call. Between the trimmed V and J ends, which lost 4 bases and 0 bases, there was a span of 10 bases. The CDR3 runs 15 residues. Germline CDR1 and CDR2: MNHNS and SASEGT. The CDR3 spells CASSASSSSYNEQFF. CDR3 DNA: TGTGCCAGCAGTGCTTCGTCGAGCTCCTACAATGAGCAGTTCTTC.

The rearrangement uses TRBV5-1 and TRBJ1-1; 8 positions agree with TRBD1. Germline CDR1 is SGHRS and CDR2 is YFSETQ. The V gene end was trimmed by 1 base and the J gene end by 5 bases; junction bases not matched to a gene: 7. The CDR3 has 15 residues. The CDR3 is CASSLNQGAVTEAFF. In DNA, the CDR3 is TGCGCCAGCAGCTTGAATCAGGGGGCGGTGACTGAAGCTTTCTTT.

The CDR3 DNA is TGCGCCAGCAGCCAAGCGGACATGGGGGGAACGCAGTATTTT. Amino acid sequence: CASSQADMGGTQYF. The genes are TRBV4-1 and TRBJ2-3, with D possibly being TRBD2 (6 bases). This CDR3 has 14 residues. Trimming removed 1 base at V and 9 bases at J, with 14 bases between. The germline CDR1 and CDR2 sequences are MGHRA and YSYEKL.

The CDR3 loop reads CASSFFSNRGEWNSPLHF. Here the CDR3 DNA reads TGTGCCAGCAGTTTTTTCTCGAACAGGGGGGAATGGAATTCACCCCTCCACTTT. The chain employs TRBV27 and TRBJ1-6; 8 nucleotides agree with TRBD1. The CDR3 is 18 amino acids. Germline trimming cut 3 bases from V and 7 bases from J; bases unmatched to any gene: 14. Germline assignment: CDR1 MNHEY and CDR2 SMNVEV (reference sequence).

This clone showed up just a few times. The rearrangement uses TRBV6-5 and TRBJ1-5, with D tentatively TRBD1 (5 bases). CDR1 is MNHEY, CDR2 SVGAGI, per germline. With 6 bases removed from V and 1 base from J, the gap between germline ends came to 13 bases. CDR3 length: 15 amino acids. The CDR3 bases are TGTGCCAGCAGACGCCAGGGTGCGAGCAATCAGCCCCAGCATTTT. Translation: CASRRQGASNQPQHF.

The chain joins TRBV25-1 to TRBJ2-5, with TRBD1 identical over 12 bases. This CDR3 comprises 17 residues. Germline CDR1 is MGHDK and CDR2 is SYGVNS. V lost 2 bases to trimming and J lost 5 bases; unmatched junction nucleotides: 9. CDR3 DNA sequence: TGTGCCAGCAGTGAAGGAGGGGACAGGGGGCTTTGGGAGACCCAGTACTTC. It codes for CASSEGGDRGLWETQYF.

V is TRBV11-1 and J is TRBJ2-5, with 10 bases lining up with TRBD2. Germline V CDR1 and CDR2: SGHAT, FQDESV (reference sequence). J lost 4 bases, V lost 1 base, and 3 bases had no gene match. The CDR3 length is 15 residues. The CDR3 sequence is CASSLEVAGGETQYF. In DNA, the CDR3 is TGTGCCAGCAGCTTAGAGGTAGCGGGGGGAGAGACCCAGTACTTC.

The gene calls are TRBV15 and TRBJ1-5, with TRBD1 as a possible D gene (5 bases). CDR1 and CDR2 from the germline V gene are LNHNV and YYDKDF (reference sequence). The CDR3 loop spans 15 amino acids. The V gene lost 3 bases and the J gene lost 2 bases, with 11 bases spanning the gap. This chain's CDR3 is CATSSLDRRNQPQHF. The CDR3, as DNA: TGTGCCACCAGCAGCCTAGACAGACGCAATCAGCCCCAGCATTTT.

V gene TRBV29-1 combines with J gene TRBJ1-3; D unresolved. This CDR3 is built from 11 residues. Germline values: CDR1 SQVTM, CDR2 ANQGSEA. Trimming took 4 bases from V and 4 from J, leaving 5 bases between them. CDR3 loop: CSVVSGNTIYF. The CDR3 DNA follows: TGCAGCGTTGTGAGCGGAAACACCATATATTTT.

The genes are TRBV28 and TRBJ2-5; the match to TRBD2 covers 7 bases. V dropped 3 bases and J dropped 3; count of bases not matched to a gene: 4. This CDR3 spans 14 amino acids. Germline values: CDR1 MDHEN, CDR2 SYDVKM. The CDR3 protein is CASSFGGMKETQYF. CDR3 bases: TGTGCCAGCAGTTTCGGGGGGATGAAAGAGACCCAGTACTTC.

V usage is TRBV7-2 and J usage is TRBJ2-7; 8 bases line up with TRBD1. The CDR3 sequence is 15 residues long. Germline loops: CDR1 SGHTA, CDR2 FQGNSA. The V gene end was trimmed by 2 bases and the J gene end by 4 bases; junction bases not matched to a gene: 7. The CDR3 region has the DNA TGTGCCAGCAGCTTAAGCGTACAGGGGGTTTACGAGCAGTACTTC. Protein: CASSLSVQGVYEQYF. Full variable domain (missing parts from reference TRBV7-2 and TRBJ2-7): GAGVSQSPSNKVTEKGKDVELRCDPISGHTALYWYRQSLGQGLEFLIYFQGNSAPDKSGLPSDRFSAERTGGSVSTLTIQRTQQEDSAVYLCASSLSVQGVYEQYFGPGTRLTVT.

CDR3: CASSRDRVNDEQYF. The DNA for the CDR3 is TGTGCCAGCAGTCGCGACAGGGTTAACGACGAGCAGTACTTC. This sequence joins TRBV9 and TRBJ2-7, with 7 bases fitting TRBD1. Trimming took 5 bases from V and 5 from J; bases not matched to a gene: 10. CDR3 size: 14 residues. Per the germline V gene, CDR1 is SGDLS and CDR2 is YYNGEE.

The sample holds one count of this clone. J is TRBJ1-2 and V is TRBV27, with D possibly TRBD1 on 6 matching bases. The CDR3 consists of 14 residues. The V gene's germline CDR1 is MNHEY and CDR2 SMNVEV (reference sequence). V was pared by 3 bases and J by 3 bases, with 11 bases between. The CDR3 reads CASSFSAGDYGYTF. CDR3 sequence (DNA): TGTGCCAGCAGTTTTTCGGCAGGGGACTATGGCTACACCTTC.